The 11 T cell receptor delta chains listed next were all sequenced from one sample in a study of γδ T cells in repeated Plasmodium falciparum infection (dated by TCRdb to the early 2020s). For bulk TCR repertoire analysis, Vgamma9/Vdelta2+ and Vdelta2-negative gammadelta T cell populations were isolated by flow sorting from peripheral blood mononuclear cells. The library was generated by multiplex PCR. The listed sequencing device is Illumina MiSeq. Public reads were reanalyzed in TCRdb with CATT, and rows carrying the same DNA were merged afterwards. Present in this sample are 45,000 to 70,000 delta-chain clones, around 1.7% of which were seen just once. The ten largest clones take up approximately 16% of the sample. Sequenced input: gamma-delta T cells from blood. The receptor set was obtained from a pool of human donors (malaria-infected and uninfected, not separated).

As to this clone: A far more abundant clone sits one base away, making this likely a read error. This same CDR3 is encoded by further DNA sequences in the sample. This sequence joins TRDV2 and TRDJ3, with 12 bases lining up with TRDD3. CDR1 GEAIGNYY and CDR2 EKD come from the germline V gene. The CDR3 totals 20 residues. The trim removed 3 bases at V and 4 bases at J, leaving 12 bases unmatched. For the CDR3, the DNA is TGTGCCTGTGACTCTGTACTGGGGGATACACTCGCATGGGACACCCGACAGATGTTTTTC. Its protein is CACDSVLGDTLAWDTRQMFF.

As concerns this clone: A read error is the likely source, as a far larger clone sits one nucleotide away. Other DNA sequences of this sample code for an identical CDR3. This sequence joins TRDV1 and TRDJ1; 7 bases agree with TRDD2. The J gene was missing in TCRdb and was found by matching the end of the DNA to germline. This CDR3 has 19 residues. The germline gives CDR1 TSWWSYY, CDR2 QGS. The CDR3 protein is CALGDPVPSCGGYTDKLIF. CDR3 nucleotide sequence: TGTGCTCTTGGGGACCCCGTGCCTTCCTGCGGTGGGTACACTGATAAACTCATCTTT.

This clone was seen at least ten times. The TCRdb record carries a much larger clone's protein, which differs from this DNA's translation at residue 8; a read error is the likely cause, and the protein listed here is the DNA translation. The chain carries TRDV1 and TRDJ1; no clear D. The ends were cut back, 6 bases at V and 3 bases at J, with 23 bases in the middle. Germline CDR1 is TSWWSYY and CDR2 is QGS. The CDR3 is 17 amino acids. The CDR3: CALGTEGPLRFADKLIF. The CDR3 nucleotides read TGTGCTCTTGGAACAGAGGGTCCCCTGAGATTCGCCGATAAACTCATCTTT.

The table lists this clone with many counts. The protein given by TCRdb reflects a much larger clone and differs at residue 4 from this DNA's translation, likely from a read error; the protein shown is the DNA's translation. This chain links TRDV2 with TRDJ1; D is ambiguous. This CDR3 contains 14 residues. The ends were cut back, 5 bases at V and 0 bases at J, with 12 bases in the middle. The germline V gene encodes CDR1 GEAIGNYY and CDR2 EKD. CDR3 sequence reads: CACGSLLNTDKLIF. The CDR3 DNA follows: TGTGCCTGTGGCTCCTTACTTAACACCGATAAACTCATCTTT.

This clone came up many times. A read error likely explains why the TCRdb protein, taken from a much larger clone, differs from this DNA's translation at residue 19; the protein shown is translated from the DNA. This chain uses TRDV1 with TRDJ1; 8 nucleotides line up with TRDD3. This CDR3 contains 25 residues. Germline CDR1 is TSWWSYY and CDR2 is QGS. V shed 1 base and J 3 bases; nucleotides not matched to a gene: 34. CDR3 DNA: TGTGCTCTTGGGGAACCCTCTTGGCGAGCCCCTGCGGACAGAGTTTTGGGGGATGCATCCGATAAACTCATCTTT. Translating gives CALGEPSWRAPADRVLGDASDKLIF.

The table lists this clone with many counts. TCRdb records a much larger clone's protein for this DNA, with a difference at residue 18 that likely arises from a read error; the protein given is the translation of the DNA. The chain combines TRDV2 with TRDJ1, with 11 positions matching TRDD3. Germline matching of the DNA provided the J gene here, since TCRdb leaves it blank. CDR3 length: 21 amino acids. The germline V gene encodes CDR1 GEAIGNYY and CDR2 EKD. The CDR3 nucleotides read TGTGCCTGTGACACCGCGGAGAAGGTGGGGGATACGCGTCTGTACACCGATAGACTCATCTTT. It codes for CACDTAEKVGDTRLYTDRLIF.

This clone came up a few times. The protein given by TCRdb reflects a much larger clone and differs at residue 13 from this DNA's translation, likely from a read error; the protein shown is the DNA's translation. The chain uses TRDV3 and TRDJ1; 9 bases align to TRDD3. As TCRdb names no J gene, one was assigned here on the basis of a DNA match to germline. Germline-derived CDR1 and CDR2 are TVYSNPD and GDNSRS (reference sequence). CDR3 length equals 20 residues. The junction had 23 bases not matched to a gene; V was cut back by 3 bases and J by 0 bases. The CDR3 region has the DNA TGTGCCTTCTTAATCCGAGGGAAGAGGTACTGGGGGACCTACACCGATAAACTCATCTTT. This gives the protein CAFLIRGKRYWGTYTDKLIF.

This clone was picked up many times. The protein TCRdb lists belongs to a much larger clone and differs from this DNA's translation at residue 14, which points to a read error; the protein shown is made from the DNA. V is TRDV2 and J is TRDJ1, with 13 bases that match TRDD3. Germline V gene lookup returns CDR1 GEAIGNYY and CDR2 EKD. V shed 0 bases, J shed 0 bases, and the junction held 15 bases outside the gene matches. This CDR3 is built from 21 residues. The CDR3 region is CACDTVTGGYAERRDTDKLIF. The CDR3 nucleotides are TGTGCCTGTGACACCGTTACTGGGGGATACGCCGAGCGGAGGGACACCGATAAACTCATCTTT.

Concerning this clone itself: TCRdb lists the protein of a much larger clone for this DNA, which differs at residue 13, so this is likely a read error; the protein given here is translated from the DNA itself. The rearrangement links TRDV1 to TRDJ1; TRDD3 is a possible D gene (6 bases). TCRdb is silent on the J gene; assignment here came from matching the DNA to germline. CDR1 and CDR2 (germline): TSWWSYY, QGS. This CDR3 contains 19 residues. Trimming removed 2 bases from V and 8 bases from J, with 30 bases in between. CDR3: CALGEASSPNYWEGYKLIF. The CDR3 DNA sequence: TGTGCTCTTGGGGAAGCGTCGAGTCCCAACTACTGGGAGGGCTACAAACTCATCTTT.

This clone was recorded at least ten times. This DNA translates differently at residue 5 from the TCRdb protein, which is that of a much larger clone; a read error is likely, and the protein shown is the DNA's own translation. The chain links TRDV2 to TRDJ1, with 12 nucleotides matching TRDD3. The CDR3 is 15 residues long. The germline CDR1 and CDR2 sequences are GEAIGNYY and EKD. With V trimmed by 3 bases and J by 7 bases, 8 bases remained unmatched. CDR3 in amino acids: CACDALGDTQGKLIF. The CDR3 DNA reads TGTGCCTGTGACGCCCTGGGGGATACGCAGGGTAAACTCATCTTT.

A word on this clone: TCRdb's protein for this DNA is that of a much larger clone and differs from the translation at residue 17, likely a read error; the protein shown is the DNA translation. This chain uses TRDV1 with TRDJ1; 10 bases match TRDD3. Since TCRdb gives no J gene, matching the DNA to germline was used here to assign it. With V trimmed by 4 bases and J by 3 bases, 26 bases remained unmatched. Germline assignment: CDR1 TSWWSYY and CDR2 QGS. This CDR3 spans 22 amino acids. CDR3 bases: TGTGCTCTTGGGGTCATACGTCCCGGCTGGGGCTTGGGGGATACTGACGCCGATAAACTCATCTTT. Encoded protein: CALGVIRPGWGLGDTDADKLIF.